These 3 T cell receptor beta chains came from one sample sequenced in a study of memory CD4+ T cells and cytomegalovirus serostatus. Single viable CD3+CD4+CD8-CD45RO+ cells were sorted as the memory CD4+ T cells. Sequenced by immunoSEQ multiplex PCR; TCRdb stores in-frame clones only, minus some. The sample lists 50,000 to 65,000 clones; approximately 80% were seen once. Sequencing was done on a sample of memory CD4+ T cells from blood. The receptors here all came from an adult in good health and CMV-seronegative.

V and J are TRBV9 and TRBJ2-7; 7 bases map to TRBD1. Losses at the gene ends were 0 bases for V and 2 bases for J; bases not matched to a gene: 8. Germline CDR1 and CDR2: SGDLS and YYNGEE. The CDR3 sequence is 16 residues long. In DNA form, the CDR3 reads TGTGCCAGCAGCGTAGCTCCCGGGACAGAAGCCTACGAGCAGTACTTC. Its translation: CASSVAPGTEAYEQYF.

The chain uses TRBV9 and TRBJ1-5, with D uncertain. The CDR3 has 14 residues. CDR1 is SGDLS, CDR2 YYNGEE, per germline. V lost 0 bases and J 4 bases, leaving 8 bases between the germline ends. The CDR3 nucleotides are TGTGCCAGCAGCGTAGGAAGGGCAAATCAGCCCCAGCATTTT. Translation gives CASSVGRANQPQHF.

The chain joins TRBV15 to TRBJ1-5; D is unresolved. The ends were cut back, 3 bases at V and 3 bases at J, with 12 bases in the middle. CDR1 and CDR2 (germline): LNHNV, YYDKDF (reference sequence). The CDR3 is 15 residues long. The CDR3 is CATSSDKGLNQPQHF. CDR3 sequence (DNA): TGTGCCACCAGCAGTGACAAGGGTCTCAATCAGCCCCAGCATTTT.